Listed below are T cell receptor beta chains from one sample, sequenced in a study of cytomegalovirus exposure and HLA in healthy donors. The table came from immunoSEQ multiplex PCR; TCRdb's copy has only in-frame clones and leaves some out. The data show roughly 66,000 clones, with roughly 66% seen just once and over 2.5% held by the top ten. The material sequenced was PBMCs. These receptors were taken from a woman in her fifties or sixties in good health and CMV-seronegative. CDR3s include the opening cysteine and the closing phenylalanine or tryptophan. The D gene is left open where the match is weak. The size of a clone is reported for some rows only, either as once, few or many, or as a class for expanded clones.

CDR3nt: TGTGCCAGCAGCTTAGGTTCCCCTTGGGAGGGAAGTAATTCACCCCTCCACTTT
CDR3aa: CASSLGSPWEGSNSPLHF
j_gene: TRBJ1-6
v_gene: TRBV7-2
d_gene: NA
abundance: once

CDR3nt: TGTGCCAGCAGTTCGTTAATCGACAGGGAGAACACCGGGGAGCTGTTTTTT
CDR3aa: CASSSLIDRENTGELFF
j_gene: TRBJ2-2
v_gene: TRBV27
d_gene: TRBD1
abundance: NA

CDR3nt: TGTGCCAGCAGTTATCAGGGTCAATACGAGCAGTACTTC
CDR3aa: CASSYQGQYEQYF
j_gene: TRBJ2-7
v_gene: TRBV6-5
d_gene: NA
abundance: few

CDR3nt: TGTGCCAGCAGCGTAGTCGCGGAGGCAGTTTACAATGAGCAGTTCTTC
CDR3aa: CASSVVAEAVYNEQFF
j_gene: TRBJ2-1
v_gene: TRBV9
d_gene: NA
abundance: NA

CDR3nt: TGCGCCAGCAGCTTGGTCCTGGTCGGGAGAAGCACAGATACGCAGTATTTT
CDR3aa: CASSLVLVGRSTDTQYF
j_gene: TRBJ2-3
v_gene: TRBV5-1
d_gene: NA
abundance: NA

CDR3nt: TGCGCCAGCAGTGAAGGTGGGGCGGGAGGATATGAGCAGTTCTTC
CDR3aa: CASSEGGAGGYEQFF
j_gene: TRBJ2-1
v_gene: TRBV10-1
d_gene: TRBD2
abundance: NA

CDR3nt: TGTGCCAGCAGCTTAGTCTTTGGGAGCACTGAAGCTTTCTTT
CDR3aa: CASSLVFGSTEAFF
j_gene: TRBJ1-1
v_gene: TRBV11-2
d_gene: NA
abundance: NA

CDR3nt: TGTGCCAGCTCAGAACAGGGTAGGAGCAATCAGCCCCAGCATTTT
CDR3aa: CASSEQGRSNQPQHF
j_gene: TRBJ1-5
v_gene: TRBV18
d_gene: NA
abundance: once

CDR3nt: TGCGCCAGCACACATCAGGACATTTCGAACACTGAAGCTTTCTTT
CDR3aa: CASTHQDISNTEAFF
j_gene: TRBJ1-1
v_gene: TRBV5-1
d_gene: NA
abundance: NA

CDR3nt: TGTGCCAGCAGTCCCGGGACTAGCGGGAGTTACGAGCAGTACTTC
CDR3aa: CASSPGTSGSYEQYF
j_gene: TRBJ2-7
v_gene: TRBV6-4
d_gene: TRBD2
abundance: NA

CDR3nt: TGCGCCAGCAGCCCGGGGACAGGGATGAGGAGTGAAGAGACCCAGTACTTC
CDR3aa: CASSPGTGMRSEETQYF
j_gene: TRBJ2-5
v_gene: TRBV4-3
d_gene: TRBD1
abundance: many

CDR3nt: TGCGCCAGCAGTGGACAGGGGAACACCGGGGAGCTGTTTTTT
CDR3aa: CASSGQGNTGELFF
j_gene: TRBJ2-2
v_gene: TRBV5-1
d_gene: TRBD1
abundance: NA

CDR3nt: TGCAGCGTTGCTAGCGGCGGAAACTCCTACAATGAGCAGTTCTTC
CDR3aa: CSVASGGNSYNEQFF
j_gene: TRBJ2-1
v_gene: TRBV29-1
d_gene: TRBD2
abundance: once

CDR3nt: TGCGCCAGCAGCTTGGTTGGCAGGGCCTACGAGCAGTACTTC
CDR3aa: CASSLVGRAYEQYF
j_gene: TRBJ2-7
v_gene: TRBV5-1
d_gene: NA
abundance: NA

CDR3nt: TGCAGCGTTGAAGGCCGGGAGGAGCAGTACTTC
CDR3aa: CSVEGREEQYF
j_gene: TRBJ2-7
v_gene: TRBV29-1
d_gene: NA
abundance: NA